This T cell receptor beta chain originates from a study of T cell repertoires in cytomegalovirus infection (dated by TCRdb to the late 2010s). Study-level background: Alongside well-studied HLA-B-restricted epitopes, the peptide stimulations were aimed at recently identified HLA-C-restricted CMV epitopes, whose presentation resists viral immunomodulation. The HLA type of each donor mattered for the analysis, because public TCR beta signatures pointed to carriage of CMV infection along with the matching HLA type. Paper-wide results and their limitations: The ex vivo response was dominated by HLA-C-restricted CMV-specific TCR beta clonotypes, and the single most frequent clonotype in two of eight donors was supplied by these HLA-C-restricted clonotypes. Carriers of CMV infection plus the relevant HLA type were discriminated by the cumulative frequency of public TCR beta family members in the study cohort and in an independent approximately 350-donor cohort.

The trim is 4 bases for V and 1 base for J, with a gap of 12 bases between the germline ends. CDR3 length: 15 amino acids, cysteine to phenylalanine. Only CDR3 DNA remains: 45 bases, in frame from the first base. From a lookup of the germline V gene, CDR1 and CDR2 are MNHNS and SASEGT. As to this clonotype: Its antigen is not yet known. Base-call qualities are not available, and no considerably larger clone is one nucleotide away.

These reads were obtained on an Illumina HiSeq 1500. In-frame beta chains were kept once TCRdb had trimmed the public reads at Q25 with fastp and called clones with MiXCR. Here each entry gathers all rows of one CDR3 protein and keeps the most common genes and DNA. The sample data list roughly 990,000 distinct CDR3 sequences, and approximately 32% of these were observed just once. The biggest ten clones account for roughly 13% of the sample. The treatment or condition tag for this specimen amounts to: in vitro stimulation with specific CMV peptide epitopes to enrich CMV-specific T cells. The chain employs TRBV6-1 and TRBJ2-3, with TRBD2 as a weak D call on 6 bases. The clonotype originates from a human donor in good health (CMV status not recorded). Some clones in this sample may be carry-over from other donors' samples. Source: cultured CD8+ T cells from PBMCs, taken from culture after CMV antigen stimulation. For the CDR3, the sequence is CASSGRDFRTDTQYF. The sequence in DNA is TGTGCCAGCAGTGGACGGGACTTTCGCACAGATACGCAGTATTTT.